These 23 T cell receptor beta chains share one sample of origin, sequenced in a study of blood T cell repertoires in COVID-19. Produced via immunoSEQ multiplex PCR; TCRdb's table is partial and in-frame only. This sample has over 200,000 clones, with 75% to 90% found just once. What was sequenced was peripheral blood. The source of these receptors is a man in his forties with acute or convalescent COVID-19.

The chain combines TRBV11-1 with TRBJ2-5; D possibly corresponds to TRBD1 (7 bases). The germline V gene has CDR1 SGHAT and CDR2 FQDESV (reference sequence). The CDR3 has 15 amino acids. Trimming pared 4 bases from V and 1 base from J, leaving 13 bases between. In DNA form, the CDR3 reads TGTGCCAGCAGCTCAACAGGGGACTTCCAAGAGACCCAGTACTTC. It is translated as CASSSTGDFQETQYF.

This clone is a singleton in its sample. The chain links TRBV10-3 to TRBJ2-1; a weak D match, TRBD1 (6 bases). The V gene lost 10 bases and the J gene lost 3 bases, with 7 bases spanning the gap. The V gene's germline CDR1 is ENHRY and CDR2 SYGVKD. The CDR3 sequence is 11 residues long. The CDR3 nucleotides are TGTGCCACGACAGGCTACAATGAGCAGTTCTTC. Translating it yields CATTGYNEQFF.

This chain connects TRBV15 to TRBJ1-5; TRBD1 might be the D (5 bases). Trimming removed 0 bases at V and 7 bases at J, with 19 bases between. Germline CDR1 reads LNHNV; CDR2 reads YYDKDF (reference sequence). The CDR3 covers 17 residues. CDR3 coding DNA: TGTGCCACCAGCAGAGAGGGGGGACGGGGAAGGGGACAGCCCCAGCATTTT. This gives the protein CATSREGGRGRGQPQHF.

The chain has TRBV4-1 and TRBJ2-4; TRBD2 is a possible D gene (5 bases). Per the germline V gene, CDR1 is MGHRA and CDR2 is YSYEKL. V lost 1 base, J lost 6 bases, and 10 bases lay in between. This CDR3 has 14 amino acids. DNA of the CDR3: TGCGCCAGCAGCCAAGGGCGGGTGTTAAACATTCAGTACTTC. Amino acids: CASSQGRVLNIQYF.

V is TRBV29-1 and J is TRBJ2-1, with 7 bases matching TRBD1. CDR3 length: 12 amino acids. Germline CDR1 SQVTM, CDR2 ANQGSEA. J gave up 3 bases and V 5 bases, and 1 base lay outside the gene matches. As DNA, the CDR3 is TGCAGCGTTTGGGACAGCTACAATGAGCAGTTCTTC. As protein: CSVWDSYNEQFF.

The CDR3 region is CASSIDSQGTYEQYF. The CDR3 bases are TGTGCCAGTAGTATAGATAGCCAGGGAACCTACGAGCAGTACTTC. The V and J genes are TRBV19 and TRBJ2-7; TRBD1 might be the D (5 bases). The CDR3 sequence is 15 residues long. Germline loops: CDR1 LNHDA, CDR2 SQIVND (reference sequence). V lost 0 bases to trimming and J lost 2 bases, with 11 bases between them.

The chain uses TRBV5-4 and TRBJ1-4; D perhaps matches TRBD1 (5 bases). The CDR3 is 15 amino acids. V lost 0 bases to trimming and J lost 7 bases, with 13 bases between them. The germline V gene encodes CDR1 SGHNT and CDR2 YYREEE (reference sequence). The CDR3 is CASSLDGGGSEKLFF. As DNA, the CDR3 is TGTGCCAGCAGCTTGGACGGGGGGGGAAGTGAAAAACTGTTTTTT.

As regards this clone: Germline and junction disagree at one end, which may indicate a read error. The chain uses TRBV7-2 and TRBJ1-1; tentatively, D is TRBD1 (6 bases). In germline, CDR1 is SGHTA, CDR2 FQGNSA. There are 13 residues in the CDR3. CDR3 in amino acids: CASSTDRNAEAFF. CDR3 DNA: TGTGCCAGCAGCACCGACAGGAACGCTGAAGCTTTCTTT. The whole variable domain, filled in from reference TRBV7-2 and TRBJ1-1, reads GAGVSQSPSNKVTEKGKDVELRCDPISGHTALYWYRQSLGQGLEFLIYFQGNSAPDKSGLPSDRFSAERTGGSVSTLTIQRTQQEDSAVYLCASSTDRNAEAFFGQGTRLTVV.

The chain has TRBV6-5 and TRBJ1-1, with D possibly being TRBD1 (5 bases). The germline CDR1 and CDR2 sequences are MNHEY and SVGAGI. V gave up 4 bases and J gave up 0 bases, with 9 bases separating them. This CDR3 is built from 14 residues. Here the CDR3 DNA reads TGTGCCAGCAGTTTTTCAGGGTTGAACACTGAAGCTTTCTTT. Translating it yields CASSFSGLNTEAFF.

The rearrangement joins TRBV27 to TRBJ2-5; perhaps TRBD1 as D (6 bases). This CDR3 has 12 amino acids. CDR1 and CDR2 (germline): MNHEY, SMNVEV (reference sequence). Trimming took 5 bases from V and 8 from J, leaving 12 bases between them. The CDR3 DNA follows: TGTGCCAGCAGTCATACAGGGAGCACCCAGTACTTC. It is translated as CASSHTGSTQYF.

This chain connects TRBV27 to TRBJ1-2; D might be TRBD1 (5 bases). V lost 3 bases and J 3 bases, leaving 11 bases between the germline ends. CDR3 length: 14 amino acids. Germline V CDR1 and CDR2: MNHEY, SMNVEV (reference sequence). CDR3 protein: CASSFGGTYYGYTF. DNA for the CDR3: TGTGCCAGCAGTTTCGGCGGGACCTACTATGGCTACACCTTC.

In this sample, this clone turned up a few times. V is TRBV5-5 and J is TRBJ2-1; TRBD1 aligns across 7 bases. Germline V gives CDR1 SGHKS, CDR2 YYEKEE (reference sequence). Trimming removed 2 bases from V and 4 bases from J; junction bases left unmatched: 6. The CDR3 loop spans 15 amino acids. This CDR3 is CASSLSRGTYNEQFF. CDR3 DNA: TGTGCCAGCAGCTTAAGCAGGGGGACATACAATGAGCAGTTCTTC.

Points on this clone: Germline is not matched at one junction end, which may reflect a read error. The V call is TRBV7-9, the J call TRBJ2-5; TRBD2 matches at 13 bases. The V gene's germline CDR1 is SEHNR and CDR2 FQNEAQ (reference sequence). The CDR3 spans 12 residues. The CDR3 nucleotides are TGTGCCAGCAGCTTAGGAGGGACTAGCGGGAACTTC. Translation gives CASSLGGTSGNF.

The chain has TRBV29-1 and TRBJ2-1, with 9 bases identical to TRBD2. The germline CDR1 and CDR2 sequences are SQVTM and ANQGSEA. The CDR3 has 13 residues. V dropped 5 bases and J dropped 10; count of bases not matched to a gene: 9. This chain's CDR3 is CSVLRRLAGEQFF. For the CDR3, the DNA is TGCAGCGTTCTTAGGCGGCTAGCGGGAGAGCAGTTCTTC.

This clone showed up many times. This chain joins TRBV11-2 and TRBJ2-1, with D maybe TRBD1 (5 bases). The V gene lost 1 base and the J gene lost 15 bases, with 13 bases spanning the gap. This CDR3 has 12 residues. Germline CDR1 is SGHAT and CDR2 is FQNNGV. The CDR3 nucleotides read TGTGCCAGCAGCTTAGTAGGGTGGGGCCCGTTCTTC. It yields the protein CASSLVGWGPFF. Full variable domain (missing parts from reference TRBV11-2 and TRBJ2-1): EAGVAQSPRYKIIEKRQSVAFWCNPISGHATLYWYQQILGQGPKLLIQFQNNGVVDDSQLPKDRFSAERLKGVDSTLKIQPAKLEDSAVYLCASSLVGWGPFFGPGTRLTVL.

J is TRBJ1-4 and V is TRBV28, with no clear D. With 4 bases removed from V and 13 bases from J, the gap between germline ends came to 13 bases. This CDR3 is built from 12 residues. The germline V gene has CDR1 MDHEN and CDR2 SYDVKM. CDR3 amino acids: CASSSGEIRLFF. CDR3 nucleotide sequence: TGTGCCAGCAGTTCGGGAGAGATCAGACTGTTTTTT.

A single count supports this clone. The J gene is TRBJ1-1, the V gene TRBV19; 7 bases map to TRBD1. Germline trimming cut 7 bases from V and 1 base from J; bases unmatched to any gene: 9. CDR3 size: 15 residues. Germline V lookup: CDR1 LNHDA, CDR2 SQIVND (reference sequence). The CDR3 bases are TGTGCCAGTATTAATTCCGGGACAGCGAACACTGAAGCTTTCTTT. Its protein product is CASINSGTANTEAFF.

V is TRBV14 and J is TRBJ2-3; 11 bases are shared with TRBD1. Trimming cost V 1 base and J 5 bases; bases outside gene matches: 5. Germline V gives CDR1 SGHDN, CDR2 FVKESK. This CDR3 is built from 16 residues. CDR3 amino acids: CASSQVLDRGRDTQYF. DNA of the CDR3: TGTGCCAGCAGCCAAGTGTTGGACAGGGGGCGAGATACGCAGTATTTT.

This sequence joins TRBV6-2 or TRBV6-3 and TRBJ2-7, with 13 bases aligning to TRBD2. Germline loops: CDR1 MNHEY, CDR2 SVGEGT. Germline trimming cut 4 bases from V and 5 bases from J; bases unmatched to any gene: 8. The CDR3 has 16 amino acids. DNA for the CDR3: TGTGCCAGCAGTTCGTGGACTAGCGGGAGTCACGACGAGCAGTACTTC. It is translated as CASSSWTSGSHDEQYF.

The genes are TRBV6-4 and TRBJ2-1; 7 nucleotides line up with TRBD2. Germline V gene lookup returns CDR1 MRHNA and CDR2 SNTAGT. The V and J ends lost 3 bases and 7 bases, in that order; junction bases with no gene match: 9. The CDR3 has 15 residues. The CDR3 DNA is TGTGCCAGCAGTGAAGCTAGCGGAGGAGGAAATGAGCAGTTCTTC. Amino acid sequence: CASSEASGGGNEQFF.

This chain connects TRBV7-8 to TRBJ2-5; D possibly corresponds to TRBD1 (5 bases). The germline V gene has CDR1 SGHVS and CDR2 FQNEAQ. This CDR3 contains 14 residues. With 5 bases removed from V and 5 bases from J, the gap between germline ends came to 15 bases. DNA of the CDR3: TGTGCCAGCAGCACCAACCAGGGTGGCGAGACCCAGTACTTC. This sequence encodes CASSTNQGGETQYF.

The V call is TRBV5-4, the J call TRBJ1-1; 7 bases align to TRBD1. Germline values: CDR1 SGHNT, CDR2 YYREEE (reference sequence). This CDR3 spans 14 amino acids. V lost 3 bases, J lost 4 bases, and 6 bases stayed unmatched. CDR3 in DNA: TGTGCCAGCAGCTCGGACAGGCATGGCACTGAAGCTTTCTTT. As protein: CASSSDRHGTEAFF.

This CDR3 is CASSRGDNEQFF. CDR3 nucleotides: TGTGCCAGCAGCCGAGGTGACAATGAGCAGTTCTTC. The chain uses TRBV7-9 and TRBJ2-1; no reliable D call. CDR1 and CDR2 from the germline V gene are SEHNR and FQNEAQ (reference sequence). The CDR3 sequence is 12 residues long. V was clipped by 5 bases and J by 5 bases, with 7 bases between them.